These 26 T cell receptor beta chains share one sample of origin, sequenced in a study of blood T cell repertoires in COVID-19. TCRdb's copy holds only in-frame clones and misses some; the assay was immunoSEQ multiplex PCR. The sample contains 120,000 or so clones, roughly 90% of which appear only once. The specimen was peripheral blood. These receptors came from a woman aged 60 to 75 with COVID-19, enrolled during active disease.

The chain uses TRBV19 and TRBJ1-6, with 8 nucleotides matching TRBD1. Looked up from germline, CDR1 is LNHDA and CDR2 is SQIVND (reference sequence). With V trimmed by 1 base and J by 9 bases, 5 bases remained unmatched. This CDR3 has 15 amino acids. CDR3: CASSIVGQGGSPLHF. The CDR3 DNA reads as TGTGCCAGTAGTATAGTTGGACAGGGCGGTTCACCCCTCCACTTT.

This chain connects TRBV27 to TRBJ2-1; D possibly corresponds to TRBD1 (6 bases). The CDR3 covers 15 residues. Germline lookup yields CDR1 MNHEY and CDR2 SMNVEV (reference sequence). Trimming stripped 2 bases from V and 6 bases from J, with 14 bases between. CDR3 sequence (DNA): TGTGCCAGCAGTTTACAGGGGCGCTCTATCAATGAGCAGTTCTTC. It encodes CASSLQGRSINEQFF.

The chain recombines TRBV7-9 with TRBJ1-1, with 8 positions matching TRBD1. The V gene end was trimmed by 5 bases and the J gene end by 12 bases; junction bases not matched to a gene: 8. The CDR3 contains 12 residues. Germline V lookup: CDR1 SEHNR, CDR2 FQNEAQ (reference sequence). As DNA, the CDR3 is TGTGCCAGCAGCCCAATCAGGGGGCGTTCTTTCTTT. Protein product: CASSPIRGRSFF.

The sample holds one count of this clone. The J gene is TRBJ1-3, the V gene TRBV19; 7 nucleotides agree with TRBD1. Germline V CDR1 and CDR2: LNHDA, SQIVND (reference sequence). This CDR3 spans 14 amino acids. V trimming: 4 bases; J trimming: 0 bases; junction bases outside the gene matches: 0. The CDR3 sequence is CASSRTGSGNTIYF. The CDR3, as DNA: TGTGCCAGTAGTAGGACAGGCTCTGGAAACACCATATATTTT.

The J gene is TRBJ1-5, the V gene TRBV10-3, with TRBD1 as a possible D gene (6 bases). The CDR3 is 15 residues long. Germline assignment: CDR1 ENHRY and CDR2 SYGVKD. V shed 10 bases and J shed 2 bases, with 18 bases lying between them. CDR3 protein: CATALDSFGNQPQHF. The DNA for the CDR3 is TGTGCCACCGCACTGGACAGTTTTGGCAATCAGCCCCAGCATTTT.

V usage is TRBV18 and J usage is TRBJ1-5; unclear D gene. Trimming pared 8 bases from V and 3 bases from J, leaving 11 bases between. CDR1 and CDR2 (germline): KGHSH, LQKENI. The CDR3 spans 13 residues. The CDR3 is CASLEEVNQPQHF. The CDR3, as DNA: TGTGCCAGCCTAGAGGAAGTCAATCAGCCCCAGCATTTT.

This clone showed up just once. V usage is TRBV11-3 and J usage is TRBJ2-5; possibly TRBD2 for D (5 bases). This CDR3 region has 15 residues. Trimming shortened V by 5 bases and J by 5 bases, and 18 bases separated the two germline ends. The germline V gene has CDR1 SGHNT and CDR2 YENEEA. CDR3 DNA sequence: TGTGCCAGCAGCCCCGGAAACGGGGTAGCTGAGACCCAGTACTTC. Its translation is CASSPGNGVAETQYF.

V is TRBV19 and J is TRBJ1-4; 9 nucleotides match TRBD1. This CDR3 has 15 residues. CDR1 and CDR2 (germline): LNHDA, SQIVND (reference sequence). Trimming removed 6 bases from V and 7 bases from J; junction bases left unmatched: 9. CDR3 sequence: CASRTGTGRGEKLFF. CDR3 nucleotide sequence: TGTGCCAGTAGGACAGGGACAGGGAGAGGTGAAAAACTGTTTTTT.

The chain uses TRBV11-3 and TRBJ2-2; 8 nucleotides align to TRBD1. Germline CDR1 and CDR2: SGHNT and YENEEA. J gave up 1 base and V 5 bases, and 6 bases lay outside the gene matches. The CDR3 is 16 amino acids. The CDR3 nucleotides are TGTGCCAGCAGCCCAAAGGGACAGGTGAACACCGGGGAGCTGTTTTTT. Its protein is CASSPKGQVNTGELFF.

CDR3 loop: CASSPDRVKDEQYF. CDR3 DNA: TGTGCCAGTAGTCCCGACAGGGTGAAGGACGAGCAGTACTTC. This chain links TRBV19 with TRBJ2-7; 7 bases are shared with TRBD1. Trimming took 5 bases from V and 5 from J; bases not matched to a gene: 9. This CDR3 is 14 amino acids long. Germline assignment: CDR1 LNHDA and CDR2 SQIVND (reference sequence).

CDR3 loop: CASSQTGYQETQYF. CDR3 nucleotides: TGTGCCAGCAGCCAGACAGGATACCAAGAGACCCAGTACTTC. The rearrangement links TRBV5-6 to TRBJ2-5, with D perhaps matching TRBD1 (6 bases). CDR1 and CDR2 from the germline V gene are SGHDT and YYEEEE. CDR3 size: 14 residues. Trimming stripped 4 bases from V and 0 bases from J, with 10 bases between. Based on the CDR3 plus reference TRBV5-6 and TRBJ2-5, the full variable domain is DAGVTQSPTHLIKTRGQQVTLRCSPKSGHDTVSWYQQALGQGPQFIFQYYEEEERQRGNFPDRFSGHQFPNYSSELNVNALLLGDSALYLCASSQTGYQETQYFGPGTRLLVL.

The chain uses TRBV11-2 and TRBJ1-3; D is unresolved. The CDR3 contains 15 residues. The germline CDR1 and CDR2 sequences are SGHAT and FQNNGV. V lost 6 bases, J lost 3 bases, and 15 bases lay in between. The chain's CDR3 is CASSPLRGSGNTIYF. The CDR3 DNA follows: TGTGCCAGCAGTCCCCTGCGGGGTAGTGGAAACACCATATATTTT.

The rearrangement joins TRBV4-3 to TRBJ2-1; a weak D match, TRBD2 (6 bases). Germline CDR1 reads LGHNA; CDR2 reads YSLEER. Trimming removed 1 base from V and 5 bases from J, with 15 bases in between. This CDR3 region has 16 residues. The CDR3 loop reads CASSQGWGGGNNEQFF. Written as DNA, the CDR3 is TGCGCCAGCAGCCAAGGGTGGGGCGGAGGGAACAATGAGCAGTTCTTC.

The chain is built from TRBV5-4 and TRBJ1-2, with 10 bases that match TRBD1. Germline V gene lookup returns CDR1 SGHNT and CDR2 YYREEE (reference sequence). The CDR3 loop spans 16 amino acids. The V segment lost 1 base and the J segment 10 bases; nucleotides outside the gene matches: 13. This CDR3 reads CASSLSSGGTGVDYTF. CDR3 in DNA: TGTGCCAGCAGCTTGTCCTCGGGAGGGACAGGGGTCGACTACACCTTC. The entire variable domain, with the rest obtained from reference TRBV5-4 and TRBJ1-2, is as follows: ETGVTQSPTHLIKTRGQQVTLRCSSQSGHNTVSWYQQALGQGPQFIFQYYREEENGRGNFPPRFSGLQFPNYSSELNVNALELDDSALYLCASSLSSGGTGVDYTFGSGTRLTVV.

This chain uses TRBV18 with TRBJ1-1; D gene uncertain. V was cut by 3 bases and J by 5 bases, with 10 bases left in between. The CDR3 has 13 residues. Germline-derived CDR1 and CDR2 are KGHSH and LQKENI. CDR3 coding DNA: TGTGCCAGCTCACCGGTCGGAGGAACTGAAGCTTTCTTT. This translates into CASSPVGGTEAFF.

The CDR3 sequence is CASSHGTSGDPYEQYF. CDR3 nucleotides: TGTGCCAGCAGTCACGGGACTAGCGGGGACCCCTACGAGCAGTACTTC. The chain combines TRBV6-2 or TRBV6-3 with TRBJ2-7; 13 bases align to TRBD2. The CDR3 contains 16 residues. V trimming: 5 bases; J trimming: 2 bases; junction bases outside the gene matches: 6. In germline, CDR1 is MNHEY, CDR2 SVGEGT.

This clone was recorded at least ten times. V is TRBV6-2 or TRBV6-3 and J is TRBJ2-2, with 7 positions matching TRBD2. This CDR3 has 15 amino acids. Looked up from germline, CDR1 is MNHEY and CDR2 is SVGEGT. Germline trimming cut 4 bases from V and 1 base from J; bases unmatched to any gene: 3. CDR3 amino acids: CASSFERGNTGELFF. Here the CDR3 DNA reads TGTGCCAGCAGTTTTGAGCGGGGGAACACCGGGGAGCTGTTTTTT.

V usage is TRBV19 and J usage is TRBJ1-1; D might be TRBD1 (5 bases). The CDR3 has 14 residues. V lost 6 bases to trimming and J lost 4 bases, with 15 bases between them. In germline, CDR1 is LNHDA, CDR2 SQIVND (reference sequence). The CDR3 bases are TGTGCCAGTAGCCTTCTTTCAGGGATCACTGAAGCTTTCTTT. This sequence encodes CASSLLSGITEAFF.

In nucleotides, the CDR3 is TGTGCCAGCTGTTGGCAGGGGGATGAAAAACTGTTTTTT. Its translation is CASCWQGDEKLFF. This chain links TRBV2 with TRBJ1-4, with 7 nucleotides matching TRBD1. The J segment lost 6 bases and the V segment lost 8 bases, leaving 6 bases of the junction unmatched. CDR3 size: 13 residues. Germline lookup yields CDR1 SNHLY and CDR2 FYNNEI.

Comment on this clone: Sequence at one end of the junction differs from germline and may be a read error. The chain combines TRBV7-7 with TRBJ2-1; weak D call: TRBD2 (6 bases). The CDR3 loop spans 16 amino acids. Germline CDR1 reads SSHAT; CDR2 reads FNYEAQ (reference sequence). For the CDR3, the DNA is TGTGCTAGCAGCTTCAAGCCGGGACTGCCACACAATGAGCAGTTCTTC. This sequence encodes CASSFKPGLPHNEQFF.

This sequence joins TRBV4-1 and TRBJ1-3; the D gene is possibly TRBD1 (5 bases). The V end lost 1 base, the J end lost 0 bases, and 7 bases lay between the germline ends. There are 15 residues in the CDR3. In germline, CDR1 is MGHRA, CDR2 YSYEKL. CDR3 region: CASSQVGGSGNTIYF. The CDR3 DNA reads as TGCGCCAGCAGCCAAGTGGGGGGCTCTGGAAACACCATATATTTT.

This clone was detected once. This rearrangement joins TRBV7-8 to TRBJ2-2; D might be TRBD1 (6 bases). Trimming removed 1 base at V and 5 bases at J, with 11 bases between. The CDR3 extends over 15 amino acids. CDR1 SGHVS and CDR2 FQNEAQ come from the germline V gene. DNA of the CDR3: TGTGCCAGCAGCTTAGGGATACAGGGAACCGGGGAGCTGTTTTTT. Translating it yields CASSLGIQGTGELFF.

This clone has just a few counts. The CDR3 DNA sequence: TGTGCCAGCAGCTTGGGCTCACCGGGGGGAGCAGATACGCAGTATTTT. The encoded protein is CASSLGSPGGADTQYF. V gene TRBV5-5 combines with J gene TRBJ2-3, with 7 bases that match TRBD2. CDR1 and CDR2 from the germline V gene are SGHKS and YYEKEE (reference sequence). J gave up 4 bases and V 0 bases, and 8 bases lay outside the gene matches. The CDR3 sequence is 16 residues long.

The rearrangement uses TRBV19 and TRBJ1-1, with a possible D match to TRBD1 (6 bases). CDR3 length: 14 amino acids. Trimming cost V 3 bases and J 6 bases, with 14 bases left between them. Germline V gene lookup returns CDR1 LNHDA and CDR2 SQIVND (reference sequence). DNA for the CDR3: TGTGCCAGTAGTATCTTAAGGGAGGGGGCTGAAGCTTTCTTT. Translation gives CASSILREGAEAFF. The full variable domain, its missing parts supplied by reference TRBV19 and TRBJ1-1, is DGGITQSPKYLFRKEGQNVTLSCEQNLNHDAMYWYRQDPGQGLRLIYYSQIVNDFQKGDIAEGYSVSREKKESFPLTVTSAQKNPTAFYLCASSILREGAEAFFGQGTRLTVV.

V gene TRBV9 combines with J gene TRBJ1-2, with D tentatively TRBD1 (5 bases). CDR1 and CDR2 from the germline V gene are SGDLS and YYNGEE. V was pared by 4 bases and J by 2 bases, with 18 bases between. This CDR3 spans 16 amino acids. The CDR3 spells CASSPPDYGGNYGYTF. CDR3 DNA: TGTGCCAGCAGCCCACCGGATTATGGGGGGAACTATGGCTACACCTTC.

The genes are TRBV18 and TRBJ2-1; D unresolved. Germline CDR1 KGHSH, CDR2 LQKENI. V was pared by 1 base and J by 0 bases, with 7 bases between. CDR3 length: 15 residues. The CDR3 region is CASSPLGDSYNEQFF. CDR3 nucleotides: TGTGCCAGCTCACCACTGGGCGACTCCTACAATGAGCAGTTCTTC.